What follows are 26 T cell receptor beta chains derived from one specimen sequenced in a study of cytomegalovirus exposure and HLA in healthy donors. The PCR was carried out with 60 Vbeta primers and 13 Jbeta primers. TCRdb's table, derived via immunoSEQ multiplex PCR, lists solely in-frame clones and lacks some. This repertoire comprises approximately 110,000 clones; its ten largest clones make up roughly 0.64%. The source material was PBMCs. The receptors shown here come from a man over 45 in good health and CMV-seronegative.

V and J are TRBV5-1 and TRBJ2-7; weak D call: TRBD2 (6 bases). This CDR3 is 14 amino acids long. Germline values: CDR1 SGHRS, CDR2 YFSETQ. Trimming pared 3 bases from V and 2 bases from J, leaving 12 bases between. The CDR3 region is CASSSGDGTYEQYF. The CDR3 DNA is TGCGCCAGCAGCTCGGGAGATGGGACCTACGAGCAGTACTTC.

This chain links TRBV19 with TRBJ2-4; 8 bases are a match to TRBD1. Unmatched junction bases numbered 7, after V lost 6 bases and J lost 3 bases. The CDR3 has 15 amino acids. Looked up from germline, CDR1 is LNHDA and CDR2 is SQIVND (reference sequence). This chain's CDR3 is CASRDRERSKNIQYF. CDR3 sequence (DNA): TGTGCCAGTAGGGACAGGGAACGGAGCAAAAACATTCAGTACTTC.

This chain links TRBV15 with TRBJ1-4, with 9 bases identical to TRBD1. The junction had 8 bases not matched to a gene; V was cut back by 4 bases and J by 2 bases. Germline V gene lookup returns CDR1 LNHNV and CDR2 YYDKDF (reference sequence). This CDR3 region has 17 residues. In DNA, the CDR3 is TGTGCCACCAGCACTACAGGGGGCCGAGGGACTAATGAAAAACTGTTTTTT. It codes for CATSTTGGRGTNEKLFF.

The chain recombines TRBV5-5 with TRBJ2-2; D is ambiguous. V lost 0 bases to trimming and J lost 5 bases, with 8 bases between them. The V gene's germline CDR1 is SGHKS and CDR2 YYEKEE (reference sequence). This CDR3 is built from 14 residues. The CDR3 here is CASSLALVTGELFF. In DNA form, the CDR3 reads TGTGCCAGCAGCTTGGCCCTAGTGACCGGGGAGCTGTTTTTT.

The V gene is TRBV25-1, the J gene TRBJ2-7, with 10 positions matching TRBD1. With 4 bases clipped from V and 5 bases from J, the junction kept 5 bases outside the gene matches. The CDR3 loop spans 14 amino acids. Per germline, CDR1 MGHDK and CDR2 SYGVNS. The CDR3 bases are TGTGCCAGCAGTGGGACAGGGGGTGACCACGAGCAGTACTTC. Translating gives CASSGTGGDHEQYF.

The chain has TRBV19 and TRBJ2-1, with 11 positions matching TRBD2. V shed 5 bases, J shed 2 bases, and the junction held 5 bases outside the gene matches. The CDR3 is made up of 16 amino acids. CDR1 and CDR2 (germline): LNHDA, SQIVND (reference sequence). The DNA for the CDR3 is TGTGCCAGTAGTGGCGGGACTAGCGGTCCCTACAATGAGCAGTTCTTC. Translation gives CASSGGTSGPYNEQFF.

V is TRBV7-9 and J is TRBJ1-1, with D perhaps matching TRBD1 (5 bases). The V end lost 1 base, the J end lost 3 bases, and 18 bases lay between the germline ends. The CDR3 spans 17 residues. Germline CDR1 and CDR2: SEHNR and FQNEAQ (reference sequence). The CDR3 reads CASSLGMPGPWDTEAFF. In nucleotides, the CDR3 is TGTGCCAGCAGCTTAGGTATGCCAGGGCCATGGGACACTGAAGCTTTCTTT. The complete variable domain, with remaining parts taken from reference TRBV7-9 and TRBJ1-1, reads DTGVSQNPRHKITKRGQNVTFRCDPISEHNRLYWYRQTLGQGPEFLTYFQNEAQLEKSRLLSDRFSAERPKGSFSTLEIQRTEQGDSAMYLCASSLGMPGPWDTEAFFGQGTRLTVV.

The chain recombines TRBV6-6 with TRBJ1-2, with D unresolved. This CDR3 region has 13 residues. The ends were cut back, 7 bases at V and 1 base at J, with 10 bases in the middle. Germline V gene sequence: CDR1 MNHNY, CDR2 SVGAGI (reference sequence). CDR3: CASTTRDNYGYTF. CDR3 coding DNA: TGTGCCAGCACCACCCGGGATAACTATGGCTACACCTTC.

The chain carries TRBV5-6 and TRBJ1-5, with TRBD1 identical over 9 bases. This CDR3 has 17 amino acids. The germline V gene encodes CDR1 SGHDT and CDR2 YYEEEE. After removal of 0 bases from V and 0 bases from J, the junction contained 4 bases not matched to a gene. CDR3 sequence: CASSLGQGDYSNQPQHF. The CDR3 bases are TGTGCCAGCAGCTTGGGACAGGGGGACTATAGCAATCAGCCCCAGCATTTT.

The chain uses TRBV7-3 and TRBJ2-2, with 10 nucleotides matching TRBD1. The CDR3 loop spans 15 amino acids. Germline CDR1 and CDR2: SGHTA and FQGTGA. After removal of 5 bases from V and 5 bases from J, the junction contained 5 bases not matched to a gene. The CDR3 here is CASSTTGGWTGELFF. CDR3 DNA: TGTGCCAGCAGCACGACAGGGGGCTGGACCGGGGAGCTGTTTTTT.

This chain joins TRBV4-2 and TRBJ2-7; weak D call: TRBD2 (6 bases). Germline CDR1 is LGHNA and CDR2 is YNFKEQ. The CDR3 loop spans 14 amino acids. Trimming shortened V by 4 bases and J by 0 bases, and 10 bases separated the two germline ends. The CDR3 is CASSRGGASYEQYF. The CDR3 nucleotides read TGTGCCAGCAGCCGGGGCGGGGCCTCCTACGAGCAGTACTTC.

This chain uses TRBV9 with TRBJ2-1; D may be TRBD1 (5 bases). Germline CDR1 and CDR2: SGDLS and YYNGEE. CDR3 length: 16 amino acids. The V gene lost 2 bases and the J gene lost 4 bases, with 16 bases spanning the gap. CDR3 sequence (DNA): TGTGCCAGCAGCGTGTTCCTAGTTGGGGCTTACAATGAGCAGTTCTTC. It translates to CASSVFLVGAYNEQFF.

The V gene is TRBV4-1, the J gene TRBJ2-7; the match to TRBD1 covers 8 bases. The CDR3 extends over 15 amino acids. Germline lookup yields CDR1 MGHRA and CDR2 YSYEKL. V trimming: 3 bases; J trimming: 2 bases; junction bases outside the gene matches: 6. The CDR3 DNA sequence: TGCGCCAGCAGCCAGGGGACAGGATTGACCTACGAGCAGTACTTC. Its translation: CASSQGTGLTYEQYF.

DNA of the CDR3: TGTGCCAGCAGCTTACTAGCGGGGGTTTCCCATGAGCAGTTCTTC. The encoded protein is CASSLLAGVSHEQFF. The J gene is TRBJ2-1, the V gene TRBV7-6; 10 bases align to TRBD2. Per the germline V gene, CDR1 is SGHVS and CDR2 is FNYEAQ. The J segment lost 8 bases and the V segment lost 2 bases, leaving 6 bases of the junction unmatched. This CDR3 is 15 amino acids long.

The V and J genes are TRBV7-6 and TRBJ2-7, with D perhaps matching TRBD1 (7 bases). V shed 4 bases and J shed 0 bases, with 13 bases lying between them. Germline V gives CDR1 SGHVS, CDR2 FNYEAQ. The CDR3 spans 15 residues. This chain's CDR3 is CASSSGGLSSYEQYF. The CDR3 nucleotides read TGTGCCAGCAGCTCAGGGGGACTTAGCTCCTACGAGCAGTACTTC. The entire variable domain, with the rest obtained from reference TRBV7-6 and TRBJ2-7, is as follows: GAGVSQSPRYKVTKRGQDVALRCDPISGHVSLYWYRQALGQGPEFLTYFNYEAQQDKSGLPNDRFSAERPEGSISTLTIQRTEQRDSAMYRCASSSGGLSSYEQYFGPGTRLTVT.

The chain joins TRBV2 to TRBJ2-2; the D gene is possibly TRBD2 (8 bases). This CDR3 spans 15 amino acids. Trimming pared 10 bases from V and 5 bases from J, leaving 20 bases between. CDR1 is SNHLY and CDR2 is FYNNEI in the germline V gene. The CDR3 region is CAITGVAGYTGELFF. The DNA of the CDR3 is TGTGCCATTACAGGGGTAGCGGGGTATACCGGGGAGCTGTTTTTT.

The chain carries TRBV5-1 and TRBJ1-2, with 10 bases aligning to TRBD1. The CDR3 is 15 residues long. J lost 7 bases, V lost 2 bases, and 8 bases had no gene match. The germline CDR1 and CDR2 sequences are SGHRS and YFSETQ. CDR3 sequence reads: CASSLGRDRGPGYTF. CDR3 coding DNA: TGCGCCAGCAGCTTAGGGCGGGACAGGGGTCCTGGCTACACCTTC.

V is TRBV27 and J is TRBJ1-2, with TRBD1 matching over 12 bases. The germline V gene has CDR1 MNHEY and CDR2 SMNVEV (reference sequence). This CDR3 contains 14 residues. Trimming cost V 4 bases and J 6 bases; bases outside gene matches: 3. The CDR3 coding sequence is TGTGCCAGCAGTTACGGGACAGGGGGCGATGGCTACACCTTC. Protein product: CASSYGTGGDGYTF.

This chain joins TRBV18 and TRBJ2-7; 7 nucleotides line up with TRBD1. Germline CDR1 reads KGHSH; CDR2 reads LQKENI. This CDR3 contains 13 residues. V lost 6 bases to trimming and J lost 3 bases; unmatched junction nucleotides: 5. The CDR3 protein is CASSLGQNYEQYF. CDR3 in DNA: TGTGCCAGCTCCCTGGGACAGAACTACGAGCAGTACTTC. Full variable domain (rest looked up from reference TRBV18 and TRBJ2-7): NAGVMQNPRHLVRRRGQEARLRCSPMKGHSHVYWYRQLPEEGLKFMVYLQKENIIDESGMPKERFSAEFPKEGPSILRIQQVVRGDSAAYFCASSLGQNYEQYFGPGTRLTVT.

V gene TRBV19 combines with J gene TRBJ2-5; a possible D gene is TRBD1 (6 bases). V lost 4 bases, J lost 4 bases, and 16 bases lay in between. Germline V gives CDR1 LNHDA, CDR2 SQIVND (reference sequence). The CDR3 is 15 amino acids. As DNA, the CDR3 is TGTGCCAGTAGTAGGGGGCCCAAAGCAGGAGAGACCCAGTACTTC. Translated: CASSRGPKAGETQYF.

The V and J genes are TRBV5-1 and TRBJ1-4; 7 nucleotides match TRBD1. The V segment lost 4 bases and the J segment 8 bases; nucleotides outside the gene matches: 11. The CDR3 sequence is 15 residues long. Germline assignment: CDR1 SGHRS and CDR2 YFSETQ. As DNA, the CDR3 is TGCGCCAGCAGCATCGGACAGGAAGGAACCGAAAAACTGTTTTTT. Translated: CASSIGQEGTEKLFF.

The gene calls are TRBV4-3 and TRBJ2-1; no definite D call. The CDR3 consists of 15 residues. V gave up 1 base and J gave up 7 bases, with 14 bases separating them. Germline values: CDR1 LGHNA, CDR2 YSLEER. CDR3 DNA: TGCGCCAGCAGCCAAGGACCCGGCGGAGATAATGAGCAGTTCTTC. It specifies CASSQGPGGDNEQFF.

The chain couples TRBV19 to TRBJ1-1; D is perhaps TRBD1 (6 bases). Germline V gives CDR1 LNHDA, CDR2 SQIVND (reference sequence). This CDR3 is 15 amino acids long. The V and J ends lost 0 bases and 2 bases respectively, with 10 bases between them. The CDR3 nucleotides read TGTGCCAGTAGTATAGAGGGGGGGCCTAACACTGAAGCTTTCTTT. Amino acids: CASSIEGGPNTEAFF.

This sequence joins TRBV14 and TRBJ1-2, with no clear D. Germline CDR1 reads SGHDN; CDR2 reads FVKESK. The CDR3 contains 13 residues. The germline V and J ends were trimmed by 6 bases and 2 bases, with 10 bases remaining between them. The DNA of the CDR3 is TGTGCCAGCAGTCCAGAAAGAAACTATGGCTACACCTTC. The encoded protein is CASSPERNYGYTF.

V and J are TRBV19 and TRBJ1-2; 7 nucleotides match TRBD1. V shed 6 bases, J shed 5 bases, and the junction held 12 bases outside the gene matches. The CDR3 loop spans 15 amino acids. Looked up from germline, CDR1 is LNHDA and CDR2 is SQIVND (reference sequence). CDR3 coding DNA: TGTGCCAGTAGATCCATTCCCGGGACAGCTTATGGCTACACCTTC. Translating it yields CASRSIPGTAYGYTF. The entire variable domain, with the rest obtained from reference TRBV19 and TRBJ1-2, is as follows: DGGITQSPKYLFRKEGQNVTLSCEQNLNHDAMYWYRQDPGQGLRLIYYSQIVNDFQKGDIAEGYSVSREKKESFPLTVTSAQKNPTAFYLCASRSIPGTAYGYTFGSGTRLTVV.

The rearrangement uses TRBV18 and TRBJ2-6, with 8 bases matching TRBD1. J lost 2 bases, V lost 3 bases, and 9 bases had no gene match. The CDR3 loop spans 18 amino acids. Looked up from germline, CDR1 is KGHSH and CDR2 is LQKENI. Here the CDR3 reads CASSPSGQGTAGANVLTF. CDR3 nucleotides: TGTGCCAGCTCACCGTCCGGACAGGGTACTGCTGGGGCCAACGTCCTGACTTTC.